This T cell receptor (beta chain) derives from a study of blood T cell repertoires in COVID-19 (dated by TCRdb to 2020 to 2022). Context from the whole study: Samples covering the acute and convalescent phases of COVID-19 were provided by collaborators in the United States, Italy and Spain. The material from the prospective study consisted of cDNA or gDNA derived from T cells, B-cell-depleted T cells, or PBMCs. Subjects who had been exposed to COVID-19, were actively infected with it, or had recovered from it provided the deeply sampled blood TCRbeta repertoires that made up the dataset. The repertoires were released in a freely available public database meant as a resource for research on the immune response to SARS-CoV-2. The samples were drawn from the first 160 participants of the ongoing ImmuneRACE study and from some 1,300 subjects provided by 6 global collaborators. The sample metadata nearly always contained a de-identified subject ID, COVID-19 status, age in years and sex. Where HLA class I and class II types were available, the types were taken from metadata supplied by the sample provider, not from assay-based typing.

On the study overall, not on this receptor specifically: The amount of clinical and demographic metadata varied by source and participant and was provided uncurated.

Whole blood was collected in K2EDTA tubes by collaborating institutions according to the institutions' own protocols. For TCRbeta analysis, collaborators shipped samples in one of three forms: frozen whole blood, isolated PBMCs, or DNA extracted from either of those sample types. The immunoSEQ Assay, a bias-controlled multiplex PCR, was used to amplify TCRbeta CDR3 regions from genomic DNA. Per the source publication's procedure: The number of nucleated cells in each sample was estimated by amplification of reference gene primers within the assay. To quantify the absolute abundance of each unique TCRbeta CDR3 rearrangement, sequence reads were collapsed and filtered. For each sample, productive Simpson clonality was calculated as the square root of Simpson's diversity index across productive rearrangements. Held by TCRdb, this immuneACCESS table contains in-frame sequences only and omits some clones. Under half of the omission traces to an unresolved V gene where checked; the cause of the rest is unknown. The DNA was the basis for D and trimming; V, J and clone size are from that table. The sample profile shows 100,000 to 150,000 clones; roughly 83% of them were found once. About a sixth of the sample is held by the ten biggest clonotypes.

Points on this clone: Its antigen is currently not known. No qualities accompany the bases; no much larger clone lies one base away.

This sequence originates from an elderly woman with acute or convalescent COVID-19. Sequencing used peripheral blood.

The DNA is TGCGCCAGCAGCCCCCGTTGGACTAGCGGTGAAGAGACCCAGTACTTC. Its coded protein is CASSPRWTSGEETQYF. The chain is made from TRBV4-1 and TRBJ2-5; 10 bases in the junction line up with TRBD2. V is cut back by 4 bases and J by 3 bases, with 8 bases in the junction unmatched. From cysteine to phenylalanine, the CDR3 is 16 amino acids long. Of all the DNA, just the CDR3 is kept, 48 bases in frame from base 1. CDR1 is given as MGHRA and CDR2 as YSYEKL, both from the germline V gene.